These T cell receptor beta chains were read from a single sample in a study of T cell responses to AZD1222 COVID-19 vaccine. Libraries were prepared by immunoSEQ multiplex PCR; TCRdb keeps only in-frame clonotypes and omits some of them. Of 70,000 to 75,000 clones listed, 70% to 90% are singletons. Sample: peripheral blood, taken 28 days after the second AZD1222 dose. These receptors all stem from an adult who received the AZD1222 COVID-19 vaccine. The CDR3 runs from the conserved cysteine through the conserved F or W. D genes are given only for firm matches. Clone size is stated in some rows and not others, as once, few, many or a class when expanded.

v_gene	abundance	j_gene	d_gene	CDR3aa	CDR3nt
TRBV5-1	.	TRBJ2-3	.	CASSEARSARSDTQYF	TGCGCCAGCAGTGAGGCCCGGTCGGCTCGATCGGATACGCAGTATTTT
TRBV5-1	.	TRBJ1-2	.	CASSSSYGYTF	TGCGCCAGCAGCTCCAGCTATGGCTACACCTTC
TRBV11-3	once	TRBJ2-1	TRBD2	CASSLGGTSGSNEQFF	TGTGCCAGCAGCTTAGGAGGGACTAGCGGGAGCAATGAGCAGTTCTTC
TRBV6-5	.	TRBJ1-5	.	CASSYDAFNQPQHF	TGTGCCAGCAGTTACGACGCATTCAATCAGCCCCAGCATTTT
TRBV29-1	few	TRBJ2-1	.	CSVSSFGGEFNEQFF	TGCAGCGTAAGTAGCTTCGGGGGAGAGTTCAATGAGCAGTTCTTC
TRBV27	.	TRBJ1-2	TRBD1	CASSSGTGVGYTF	TGTGCCAGCAGTTCGGGGACAGGGGTTGGCTACACCTTC
TRBV5-6	.	TRBJ1-1	.	CASSLPGTGMSAEAFF	TGTGCCAGCAGCTTGCCAGGTACGGGCATGAGCGCTGAAGCTTTCTTT
TRBV12-3/TRBV12-4	few	TRBJ1-5	.	CASSLSWDQPQHF	TGTGCCAGCAGTTTAAGCTGGGACCAGCCCCAGCATTTT
TRBV5-4	.	TRBJ1-2	TRBD1	CASSPGTGRYGYTF	TGTGCCAGCAGCCCCGGGACAGGGCGCTATGGCTACACCTTC
TRBV9	.	TRBJ2-1	TRBD2	CASSPHSTGLANEQFF	TGTGCCAGCAGCCCACACTCCACGGGACTAGCTAATGAGCAGTTCTTC
TRBV19	many	TRBJ1-2	.	CASSILLGGPNYGYTF	TGTGCCAGTAGTATTCTCCTTGGGGGCCCAAACTATGGCTACACCTTC
TRBV6-2/TRBV6-3	.	TRBJ2-7	TRBD1	CASSYSGTGEREQYF	TGTGCCAGCAGTTACTCCGGGACAGGGGAGAGGGAGCAGTACTTC
TRBV6-2/TRBV6-3	.	TRBJ1-1	.	CASSLTSPVTEAFF	TGTGCCAGCAGCTTGACTAGCCCAGTGACTGAAGCTTTCTTT
TRBV7-2	.	TRBJ1-4	.	CASSLVGSTNEKLFF	TGTGCCAGCAGCTTAGTGGGGTCGACTAATGAAAAACTGTTTTTT
TRBV27	.	TRBJ1-2	.	CASSLSGRGGYTF	TGTGCCAGCAGTTTATCGGGACGTGGCGGCTACACCTTC
TRBV10-3	.	TRBJ2-2	TRBD2	CAISGRASGSSGELFF	TGTGCCATCAGTGGAAGGGCTAGCGGGAGCTCCGGGGAGCTGTTTTTT
TRBV10-3	.	TRBJ1-5	.	CAISEQGDQPQHF	TGTGCCATCAGTGAACAGGGCGATCAGCCCCAGCATTTT
TRBV7-9	.	TRBJ1-6	TRBD1	CASSSGQGDSPLHF	TGTGCCAGCAGTTCCGGACAGGGCGACTCACCCCTCCACTTT
TRBV18	.	TRBJ1-2	.	CASSPQTTYGYTF	TGTGCCAGCTCTCCCCAGACGACTTATGGCTACACCTTC
TRBV29-1	.	TRBJ2-7	.	CSVGTGSSYEQYF	TGCAGCGTTGGGACCGGGTCATCCTACGAGCAGTACTTC
TRBV3-1/TRBV3-2	.	TRBJ2-1	.	CASSAGRSSYNEQFF	TGTGCCAGCAGCGCCGGACGGAGCTCCTACAATGAGCAGTTCTTC
TRBV18	.	TRBJ1-5	.	CASSDVGNQPQHF	TGTGCCAGCTCGGACGTAGGCAATCAGCCCCAGCATTTT
TRBV7-2	.	TRBJ1-2	.	CASSLDGEGGYTF	TGTGCCAGCAGCTTGGACGGTGAGGGTGGCTACACCTTC
TRBV11-2	.	TRBJ2-5	.	CASSPKGFGGPQETQYF	TGTGCCAGCAGCCCTAAGGGGTTCGGGGGGCCACAAGAGACCCAGTACTTC
TRBV2	.	TRBJ1-5	.	CASSEATRRYSNQPQHF	TGTGCCAGCAGTGAAGCGACAAGGAGATATAGCAATCAGCCCCAGCATTTT
TRBV7-3	once	TRBJ2-3	.	CASSLAAWGADTQYF	TGTGCCAGCAGCCTCGCGGCCTGGGGAGCAGATACGCAGTATTTT
TRBV27	.	TRBJ2-2	.	CASSLWGENTGELFF	TGTGCCAGCAGTTTATGGGGAGAGAACACCGGGGAGCTGTTTTTT
TRBV11-1	.	TRBJ2-2	TRBD2	CASSLGLALTGELFF	TGTGCCAGCAGCTTAGGACTAGCGTTGACCGGGGAGCTGTTTTTT
TRBV7-7	.	TRBJ2-4	.	CASSLEVAKNIQYF	TGTGCTAGCAGCTTAGAAGTAGCCAAAAACATTCAGTACTTC
TRBV19	once	TRBJ2-3	.	CASSTLEGAQYF	TGTGCCAGTAGTACCCTTGAAGGAGCGCAGTATTTT